This TCR beta chain was captured in a study of T cell responses to AZD1222 COVID-19 vaccine. Whole-study findings and limits: In all cases, repertoires were sampled only after the peak T cell response. Baseline antibody screening turned up just six seropositive AZD1222 recipients. In a largely white British group with more females than males, clonal diversity was possibly underestimated.

Data came from immunoSEQ multiplex PCR; TCRdb stores just in-frame clones and leaves some out. The repertoire consists of fewer than 90,000 clones, with 85% to 90% occurring once and the leading ten covering 6.9%. Second doses that came at about 4 or about 12 weeks were put together. J lost 1 base, V lost 5 bases, and 14 bases had no gene match. The CDR3 consists of 19 residues. The germline V gene encodes CDR1 SGHTA and CDR2 FQGNSA. To note about this clone: Antigen specificity is unknown.

The chain links TRBV7-2 to TRBJ2-7; 13 bases agree with TRBD2. This sample comprised peripheral blood, obtained 28 days after the second AZD1222 dose. The receptor's source is an adult who received the AZD1222 COVID-19 vaccine. The CDR3 sequence is CASSPNPGLAGTGSYEQYF. CDR3 bases: TGTGCCAGCAGCCCAAACCCGGGACTAGCGGGAACAGGATCCTACGAGCAGTACTTC.